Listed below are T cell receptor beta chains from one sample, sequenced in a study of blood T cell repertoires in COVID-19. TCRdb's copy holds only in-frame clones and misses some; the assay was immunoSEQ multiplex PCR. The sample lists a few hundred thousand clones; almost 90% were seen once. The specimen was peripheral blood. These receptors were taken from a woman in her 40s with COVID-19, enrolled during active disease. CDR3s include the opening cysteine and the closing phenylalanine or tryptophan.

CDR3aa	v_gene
CAISSSGNTIYF	TRBV10-3
CASSPLARDTQYF	TRBV18
CASSQEGVGETQYF	TRBV4-3
CASSPLGGGDRDEQFF	TRBV7-3
CASRAVSGGANEQFF	TRBV2
CASSLEVAEETQYF	TRBV5-6
CASSISTLAGGNEQFF	TRBV19
CASSPRDRFSYEQYF	TRBV21-1
CASSPRQAYGYTF	TRBV6-2/TRBV6-3
CASSYEIRRGNTGELFF	TRBV6-2/TRBV6-3
CASKGQGRDYGYTF	TRBV2
CASSQVEVWGDYGYTF	TRBV4-1
CAWVTGTSGSNEQFF	TRBV30
CASSFRAGAGELFF	TRBV7-8
CASSQAGGGGLSGYTF	TRBV4-2
CASSQELAGGNEQFF	TRBV3-1/TRBV3-2
CASSPPSGTKNIQYF	TRBV18
CASRNRGTGGYEQYF	TRBV28
CASSPTRTGDSYEQYF	TRBV7-3
CASSDRRHGDTQYF	TRBV2
CASSEARVPNEKLFF	TRBV6-1
CASSLGTQFNSPLHF	TRBV28
CASSVGQRNTEAFF	TRBV9
CASRDAARANYGYTF	TRBV11-2
CASSPPAGGAVRTEAFF	TRBV18
CASSYSQAAFF	TRBV6-2/TRBV6-3
CASSLDRGKPQHF	TRBV7-6
CASSFRQGAVDEQFF	TRBV7-9
CASSQDSGLRRISYNEQFF	TRBV4-3
CASSPEQGLAGEVQETQYF	TRBV9
CASSLAGGAVNQPQHF	TRBV5-6
CASSSQTGLGGANVLTF	TRBV28
CASSDSGRSGSFGYTF	TRBV2
CASSSASGNYEQYF	TRBV7-9
CASGWGRGEAFF	TRBV27